This T cell receptor beta chain originates from a study of cytomegalovirus exposure and HLA in healthy donors. Study-wide background: The approximately 120 validation repertoires were reported in a later analysis to have been generated on the same platform as the roughly 630 first-cohort repertoires.

Germline V CDR1 and CDR2: LNHDA, SQIVND (reference sequence). The CDR3 length is 13 residues. V shed 6 bases and J shed 6 bases, with 11 bases lying between them. Whole-study results and caveats: The study flagged approximately 180 TCR beta chains as cytomegalovirus-associated. In vitro testing confirmed three CMV-associated chains as specific for CMV antigens. It was reported that the classifier diagnosed cytomegalovirus status with high specificity and sensitivity in both the original and validation cohorts.

Concerning this clone itself: Its specificity is unknown.

The repertoire was sequenced with immunoSEQ multiplex PCR; TCRdb's copy has only in-frame clones and lacks some. The profile shows approximately 180,000 clones, roughly nine tenths of them singletons. The V call is TRBV19, the J call TRBJ2-2; D uncertain. Source material: PBMCs. The source of this sequence is a man aged 18 to 35 in good health and CMV-seropositive. The CDR3 coding sequence is TGTGCCAGTAGATCTATTCATCCCGGGGAGCTGTTTTTT. Its protein is CASRSIHPGELFF.